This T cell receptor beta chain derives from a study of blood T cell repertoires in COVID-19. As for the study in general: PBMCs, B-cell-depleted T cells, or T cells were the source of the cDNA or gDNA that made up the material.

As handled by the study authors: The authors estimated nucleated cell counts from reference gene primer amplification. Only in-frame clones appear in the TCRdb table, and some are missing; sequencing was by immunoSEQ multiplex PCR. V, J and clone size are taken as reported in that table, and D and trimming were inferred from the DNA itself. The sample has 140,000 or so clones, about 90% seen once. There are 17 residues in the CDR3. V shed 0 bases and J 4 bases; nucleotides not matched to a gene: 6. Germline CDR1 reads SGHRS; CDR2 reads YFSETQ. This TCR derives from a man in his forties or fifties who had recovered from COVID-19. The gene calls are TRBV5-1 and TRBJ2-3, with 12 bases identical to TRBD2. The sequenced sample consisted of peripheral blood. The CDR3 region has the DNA TGCGCCAGCAGCTTGGTACTAGCGGGGGGCGGAGCAGATACGCAGTATTTT. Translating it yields CASSLVLAGGGADTQYF.